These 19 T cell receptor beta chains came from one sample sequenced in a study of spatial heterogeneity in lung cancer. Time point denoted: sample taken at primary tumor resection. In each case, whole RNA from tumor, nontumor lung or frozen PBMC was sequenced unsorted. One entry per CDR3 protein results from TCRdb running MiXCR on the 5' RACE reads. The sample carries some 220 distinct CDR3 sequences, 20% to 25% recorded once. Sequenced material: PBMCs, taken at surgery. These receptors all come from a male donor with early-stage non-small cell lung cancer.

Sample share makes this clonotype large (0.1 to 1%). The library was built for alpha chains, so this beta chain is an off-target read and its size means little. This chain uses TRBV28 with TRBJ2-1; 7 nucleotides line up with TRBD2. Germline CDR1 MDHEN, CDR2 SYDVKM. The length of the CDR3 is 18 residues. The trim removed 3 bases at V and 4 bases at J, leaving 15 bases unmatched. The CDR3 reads CASSFLHPGRAGYNEQFF. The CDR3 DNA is TGTGCCAGCAGTTTCCTACACCCGGGGAGGGCGGGGTACAATGAGCAGTTCTTC. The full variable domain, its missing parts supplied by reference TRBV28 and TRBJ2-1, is DVKVTQSSRYLVKRTGEKVFLECVQDMDHENMFWYRQDPGLGLRLIYFSYDVKMKEKGDIPEGYSVSREKKERFSLILESASTNQTSMYLCASSFLHPGRAGYNEQFFGPGTRLTVL.

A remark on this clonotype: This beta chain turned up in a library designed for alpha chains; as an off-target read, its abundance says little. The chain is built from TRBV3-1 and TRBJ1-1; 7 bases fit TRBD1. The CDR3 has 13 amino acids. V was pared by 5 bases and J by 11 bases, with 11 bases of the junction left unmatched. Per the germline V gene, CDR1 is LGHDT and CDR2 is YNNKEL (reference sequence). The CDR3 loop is CASSRGPEGVAFF. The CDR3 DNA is TGTGCCAGCAGCAGGGGGCCAGAAGGCGTGGCTTTCTTT. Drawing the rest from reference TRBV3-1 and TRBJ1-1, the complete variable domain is DTAVSQTPKYLVTQMGNDKSIKCEQNLGHDTMYWYKQDSKKFLKIMFSYNNKELIINETVPNRFSPKSPDKAHLNLHINSLELGDSAVYFCASSRGPEGVAFFGQGTRLTVV.

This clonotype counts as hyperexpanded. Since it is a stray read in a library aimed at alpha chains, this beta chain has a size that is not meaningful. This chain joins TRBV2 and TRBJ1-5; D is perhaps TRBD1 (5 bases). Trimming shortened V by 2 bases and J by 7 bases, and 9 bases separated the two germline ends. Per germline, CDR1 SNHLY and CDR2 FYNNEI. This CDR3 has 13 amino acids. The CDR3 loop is CASSEKQVQPQHF. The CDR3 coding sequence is TGTGCCAGCAGTGAAAAACAGGTGCAGCCCCAGCATTTT.

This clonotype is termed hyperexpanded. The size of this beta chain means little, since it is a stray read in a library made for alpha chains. The CDR3 reads CASSKTVYEQYF. For the CDR3, the DNA is TGTGCCAGCAGTAAGACAGTCTACGAGCAGTACTTC. The chain employs TRBV28 and TRBJ2-7, with D tentatively TRBD1 (5 bases). CDR1 is MDHEN, CDR2 SYDVKM, per germline. The CDR3 has 12 residues. Between the trimmed V and J ends, which lost 5 bases and 3 bases, there was a span of 8 bases.

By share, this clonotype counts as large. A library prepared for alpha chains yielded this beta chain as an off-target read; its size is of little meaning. The DNA for the CDR3 is TGCGCCAGCAGCTCCGACGGGAGAGTTAGTAGCGGGGAGCTGTTTTTT. This encodes CASSSDGRVSSGELFF. The rearrangement uses TRBV5-1 and TRBJ2-2, with D possibly being TRBD2 (6 bases). Germline CDR1 is SGHRS and CDR2 is YFSETQ. V was trimmed by 3 bases and J by 7 bases, leaving 19 bases between them. The CDR3 extends over 16 amino acids.

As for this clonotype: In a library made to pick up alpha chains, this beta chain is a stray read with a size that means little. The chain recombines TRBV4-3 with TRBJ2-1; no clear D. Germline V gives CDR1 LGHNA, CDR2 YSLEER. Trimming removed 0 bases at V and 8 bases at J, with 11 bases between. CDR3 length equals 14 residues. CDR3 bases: TGCGCCAGCAGCCAAGATCGTAGCACCGATGAGCAGTTCTTC. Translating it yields CASSQDRSTDEQFF.

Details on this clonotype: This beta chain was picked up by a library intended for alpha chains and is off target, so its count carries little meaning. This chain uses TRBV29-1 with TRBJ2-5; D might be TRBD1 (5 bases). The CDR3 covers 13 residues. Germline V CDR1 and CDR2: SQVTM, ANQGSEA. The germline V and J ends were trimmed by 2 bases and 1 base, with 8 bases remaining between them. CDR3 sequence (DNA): TGCAGCGTTGAATATCAGGGCCAAGAGACCCAGTACTTC. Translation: CSVEYQGQETQYF.

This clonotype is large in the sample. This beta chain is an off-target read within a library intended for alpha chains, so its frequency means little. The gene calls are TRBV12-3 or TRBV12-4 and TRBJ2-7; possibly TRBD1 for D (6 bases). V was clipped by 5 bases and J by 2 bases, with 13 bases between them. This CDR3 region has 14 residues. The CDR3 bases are TGTGCCAGCAGTCTCACAGGGAACCCCTACGAGCAGTACTTC. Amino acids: CASSLTGNPYEQYF.

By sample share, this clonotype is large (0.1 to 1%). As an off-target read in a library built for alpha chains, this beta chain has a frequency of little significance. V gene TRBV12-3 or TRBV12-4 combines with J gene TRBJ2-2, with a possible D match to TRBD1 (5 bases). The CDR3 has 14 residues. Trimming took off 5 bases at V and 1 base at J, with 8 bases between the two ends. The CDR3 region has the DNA TGTGCCAGCAGTGCCGACAGGAACACCGGGGAGCTGTTTTTT. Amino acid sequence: CASSADRNTGELFF.

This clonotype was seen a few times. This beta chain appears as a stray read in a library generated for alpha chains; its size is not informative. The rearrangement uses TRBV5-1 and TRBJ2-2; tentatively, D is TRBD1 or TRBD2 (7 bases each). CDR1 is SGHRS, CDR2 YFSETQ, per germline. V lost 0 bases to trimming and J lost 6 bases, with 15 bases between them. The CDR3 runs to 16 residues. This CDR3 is CASSLAFGGTAGELFF. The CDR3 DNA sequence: TGCGCCAGCAGCTTGGCCTTCGGGGGGACAGCCGGGGAGCTGTTTTTT.

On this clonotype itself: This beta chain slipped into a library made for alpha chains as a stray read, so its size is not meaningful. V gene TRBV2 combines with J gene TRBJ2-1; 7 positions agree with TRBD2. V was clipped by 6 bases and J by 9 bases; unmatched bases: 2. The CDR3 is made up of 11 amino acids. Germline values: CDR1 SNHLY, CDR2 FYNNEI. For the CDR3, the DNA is TGTGCCAGCAGGCGGGAGCTTGAGCAGTTCTTC. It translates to CASRRELEQFF.

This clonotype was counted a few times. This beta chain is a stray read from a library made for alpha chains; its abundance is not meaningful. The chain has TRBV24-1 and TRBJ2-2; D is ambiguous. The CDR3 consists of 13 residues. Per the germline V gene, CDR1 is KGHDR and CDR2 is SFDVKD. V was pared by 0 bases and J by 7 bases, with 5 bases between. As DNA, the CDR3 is TGTGCCACCAGTGATTTGTGGGGCGGGGAGCTGTTTTTT. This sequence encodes CATSDLWGGELFF.

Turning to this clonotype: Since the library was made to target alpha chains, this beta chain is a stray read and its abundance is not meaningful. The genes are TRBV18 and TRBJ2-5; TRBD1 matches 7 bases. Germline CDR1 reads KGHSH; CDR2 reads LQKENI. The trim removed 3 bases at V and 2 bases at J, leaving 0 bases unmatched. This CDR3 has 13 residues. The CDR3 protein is CASSPGQQETQYF. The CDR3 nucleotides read TGTGCCAGCTCACCGGGACAGCAAGAGACCCAGTACTTC.

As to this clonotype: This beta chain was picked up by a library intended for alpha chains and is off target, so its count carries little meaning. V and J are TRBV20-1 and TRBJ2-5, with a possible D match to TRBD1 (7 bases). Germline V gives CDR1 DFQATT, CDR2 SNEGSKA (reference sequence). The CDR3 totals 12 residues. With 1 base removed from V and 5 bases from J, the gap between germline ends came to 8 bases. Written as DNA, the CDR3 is TGCAGTGCTAGAGCAGGGGGGGAGACCCAGTACTTC. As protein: CSARAGGETQYF.

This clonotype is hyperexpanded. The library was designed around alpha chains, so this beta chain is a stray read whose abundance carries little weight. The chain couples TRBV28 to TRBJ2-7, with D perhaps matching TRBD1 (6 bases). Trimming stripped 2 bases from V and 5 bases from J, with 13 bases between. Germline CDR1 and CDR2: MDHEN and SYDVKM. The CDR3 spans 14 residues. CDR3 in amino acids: CASSLIAGAHEQYF. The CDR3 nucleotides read TGTGCCAGCAGTTTAATAGCAGGGGCACACGAGCAGTACTTC.

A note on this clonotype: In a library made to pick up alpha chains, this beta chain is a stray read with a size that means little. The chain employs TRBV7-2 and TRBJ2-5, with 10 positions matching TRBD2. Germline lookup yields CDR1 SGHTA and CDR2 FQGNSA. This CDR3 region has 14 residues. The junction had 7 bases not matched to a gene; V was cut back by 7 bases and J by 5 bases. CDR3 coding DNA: TGTGCCAGCACACCGGGACTAGCGTCGGAGACCCAGTACTTC. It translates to CASTPGLASETQYF.

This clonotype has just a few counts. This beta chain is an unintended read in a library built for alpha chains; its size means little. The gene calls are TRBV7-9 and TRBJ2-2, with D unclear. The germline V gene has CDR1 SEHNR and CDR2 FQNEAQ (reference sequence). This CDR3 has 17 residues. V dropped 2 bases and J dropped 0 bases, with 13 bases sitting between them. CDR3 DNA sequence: TGTGCCAGCAGCTTAAATCCCGGACCTACGAACACCGGGGAGCTGTTTTTT. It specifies CASSLNPGPTNTGELFF. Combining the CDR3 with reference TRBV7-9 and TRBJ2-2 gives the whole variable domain DTGVSQNPRHKITKRGQNVTFRCDPISEHNRLYWYRQTLGQGPEFLTYFQNEAQLEKSRLLSDRFSAERPKGSFSTLEIQRTEQGDSAMYLCASSLNPGPTNTGELFFGEGSRLTVL.

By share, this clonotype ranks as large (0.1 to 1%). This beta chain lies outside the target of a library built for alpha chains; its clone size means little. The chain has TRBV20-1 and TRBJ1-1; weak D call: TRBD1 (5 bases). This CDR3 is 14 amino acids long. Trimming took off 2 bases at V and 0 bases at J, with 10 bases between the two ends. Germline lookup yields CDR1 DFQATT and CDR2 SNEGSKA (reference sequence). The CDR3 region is CSARKGFMNTEAFF. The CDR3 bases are TGCAGTGCTAGAAAGGGGTTCATGAACACTGAAGCTTTCTTT.

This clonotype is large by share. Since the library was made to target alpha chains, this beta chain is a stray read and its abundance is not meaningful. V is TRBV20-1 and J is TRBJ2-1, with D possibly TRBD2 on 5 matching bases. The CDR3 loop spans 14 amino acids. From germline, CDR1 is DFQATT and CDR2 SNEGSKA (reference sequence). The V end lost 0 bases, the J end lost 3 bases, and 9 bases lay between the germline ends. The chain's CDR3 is CSARDLRGYNEQFF. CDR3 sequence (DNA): TGCAGTGCTAGAGATCTACGGGGCTACAATGAGCAGTTCTTC.